This TCR beta chain was captured by sequencing in a study of regulatory T cells in long-lasting Graves disease. Libraries of TCR beta came from iRepertoire HTBI primers plus Arm-PCR of CDR3 regions. TCRdb re-called the multiplex PCR reads through MiXCR, storing one row per CDR3 protein. This table holds 550,000 to 700,000 distinct CDR3 sequences, roughly 16% found once. Time point described: newly diagnosed GD, antithyroid drugs for less than 3 months. There was RNA extracted from PBMCs, and the TCR library was made from it. One endocrinology department in Xi'an, China, was where patients came from. This clonotype came up many times. Germline V lookup: CDR1 ENHRY, CDR2 SYGVKD. This CDR3 is 15 amino acids long. Trimming cost V 2 bases and J 3 bases; bases outside gene matches: 7. These data were also filed under a second study, of T cells in Graves' hyperthyroidism and ophthalmopathy.

The chain links TRBV10-3 to TRBJ2-7; 7 bases agree with TRBD1. The sequence came from a man aged 18 to 30 with Graves disease. The sequencing used peripheral blood mononuclear cells (PBMCs), collected at new diagnosis, from a patient treated with antithyroid drugs. The CDR3 DNA reads as TGTGCCATCAGTGAGATTGTACAGGGGCACTACGAGCAGTACTTC. It translates to CAISEIVQGHYEQYF.